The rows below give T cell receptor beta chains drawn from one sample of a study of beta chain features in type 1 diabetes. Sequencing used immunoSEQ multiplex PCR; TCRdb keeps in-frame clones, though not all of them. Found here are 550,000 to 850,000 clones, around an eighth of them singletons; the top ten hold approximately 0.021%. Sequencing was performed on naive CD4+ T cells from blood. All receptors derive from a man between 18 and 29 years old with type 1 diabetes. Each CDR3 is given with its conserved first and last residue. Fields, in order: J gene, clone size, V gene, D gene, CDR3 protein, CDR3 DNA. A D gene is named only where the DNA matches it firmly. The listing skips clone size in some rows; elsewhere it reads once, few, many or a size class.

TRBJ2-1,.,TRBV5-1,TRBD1,CASSPAPGQGRNEQFF,TGCGCCAGCAGCCCGGCTCCGGGACAGGGTAGGAATGAGCAGTTCTTC
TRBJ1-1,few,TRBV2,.,CASTEGVYGEAFF,TGTGCCAGCACCGAAGGTGTTTACGGTGAAGCTTTCTTT
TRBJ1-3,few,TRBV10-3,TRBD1,CALGARGALSSGNTIYF,TGTGCCCTCGGAGCCAGGGGGGCACTGAGCTCTGGAAACACCATATATTTT
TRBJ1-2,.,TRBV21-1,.,CASEFGGYTF,TGTGCCAGCGAGTTTGGAGGCTACACCTTC
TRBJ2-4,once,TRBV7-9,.,CASSPRSGLAKNIQYF,TGTGCCAGCAGCCCCCGTTCAGGATTAGCCAAAAACATTCAGTACTTC
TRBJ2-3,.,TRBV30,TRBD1,CAWSIQGASTDTQYF,TGTGCCTGGAGCATCCAGGGGGCTAGCACAGATACGCAGTATTTT
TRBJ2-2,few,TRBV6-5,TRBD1,CASSYSRQGSAGELFF,TGTGCCAGCAGTTACTCTCGACAGGGGAGCGCCGGGGAGCTGTTTTTT
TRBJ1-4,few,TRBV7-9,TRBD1,CASSGTGYTNEKLFF,TGTGCCAGCAGCGGGACAGGATACACTAATGAAAAACTGTTTTTT
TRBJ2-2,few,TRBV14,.,CASSQDWGRTGELFF,TGTGCCAGCAGCCAAGACTGGGGCAGGACCGGGGAGCTGTTTTTT
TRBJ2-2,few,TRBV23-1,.,CASSQSVENTGELFF,TGCGCCAGCAGTCAATCGGTGGAAAATACCGGGGAGCTGTTTTTT
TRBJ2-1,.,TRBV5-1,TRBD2,CASIGTSGVPYNEQFF,TGCGCCAGCATCGGGACTAGCGGGGTCCCCTACAATGAGCAGTTCTTC
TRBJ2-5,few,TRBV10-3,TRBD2,CAISGLAQETQYF,TGTGCCATCTCAGGACTAGCTCAAGAGACCCAGTACTTC
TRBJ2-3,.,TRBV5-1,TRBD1,CASSPGQGTDTQYF,TGCGCCAGCAGCCCGGGACAGGGAACAGATACGCAGTATTTT
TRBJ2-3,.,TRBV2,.,CASSEADSYTQYF,TGTGCCAGCAGTGAAGCGGACAGTTATACGCAGTATTTT
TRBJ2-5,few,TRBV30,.,CAYGVTETQYF,TGTGCCTATGGAGTGACGGAGACCCAGTACTTC
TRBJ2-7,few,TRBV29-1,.,CSVENAYEQYF,TGCAGCGTTGAAAATGCCTACGAGCAGTACTTC
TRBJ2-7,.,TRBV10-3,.,CAISAFYEQYF,TGTGCCATCAGTGCATTTTACGAGCAGTACTTC
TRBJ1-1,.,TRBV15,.,CATSSHGGNTEAFF,TGTGCCACCAGCAGCCATGGGGGGAACACTGAAGCTTTCTTT
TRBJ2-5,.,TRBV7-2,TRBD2,CASSLGLAGETQYF,TGTGCCAGCAGCTTAGGACTAGCGGGAGAGACCCAGTACTTC
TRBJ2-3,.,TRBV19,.,CASSPSADTQYF,TGTGCCAGTAGTCCCTCGGCAGATACGCAGTATTTT
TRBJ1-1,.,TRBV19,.,CASSYRPHTEAFF,TGTGCCAGTAGTTATAGGCCACACACTGAAGCTTTCTTT
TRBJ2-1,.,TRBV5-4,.,CASSLDRSAQFF,TGTGCCAGCAGCTTGGATAGGAGTGCACAGTTCTTC
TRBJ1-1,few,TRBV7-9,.,CASSSLGDTGSEAFF,TGTGCCAGCAGCTCCCTCGGGGACACAGGATCTGAAGCTTTCTTT
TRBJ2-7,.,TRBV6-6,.,CAISEGQGSEQYF,TGTGCCATCAGTGAGGGGCAGGGGTCCGAGCAGTACTTC
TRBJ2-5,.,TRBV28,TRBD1,CASSGQGSATQYF,TGTGCCAGCAGTGGACAGGGATCTGCGACCCAGTACTTC
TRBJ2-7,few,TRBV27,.,CASSLGLTSTYEQYF,TGTGCCAGCAGTCTAGGACTTACCTCGACCTACGAGCAGTACTTC
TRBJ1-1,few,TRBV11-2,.,CASSLGQGWTEAFF,TGTGCCAGCAGCTTAGGCCAGGGATGGACTGAAGCTTTCTTT
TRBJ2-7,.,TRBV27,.,CASSLARGGFGEQYF,TGTGCCAGCAGTTTAGCCAGGGGTGGTTTTGGCGAGCAGTACTTC
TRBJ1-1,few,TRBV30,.,CAWSFAGGAFF,TGTGCCTGGAGTTTCGCCGGGGGGGCTTTCTTT
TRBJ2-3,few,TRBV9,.,CASSVGGSGTDTQYF,TGTGCCAGCAGCGTAGGCGGGTCCGGCACAGATACGCAGTATTTT
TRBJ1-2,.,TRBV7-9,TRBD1,CASSFTGGAGYTF,TGTGCCAGCAGCTTCACAGGGGGAGCTGGCTACACCTTC
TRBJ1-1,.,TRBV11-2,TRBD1,CASSYGQGEAFF,TGTGCCAGCAGCTATGGACAGGGTGAAGCTTTCTTT
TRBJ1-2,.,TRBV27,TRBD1,CASSLIGQGEEGYGYTF,TGTGCCAGCAGTTTAATCGGACAGGGCGAGGAGGGCTATGGCTACACCTTC
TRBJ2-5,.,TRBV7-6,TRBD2,CASSLTSGGRETQYF,TGTGCCAGCAGCTTGACTAGCGGGGGAAGGGAGACCCAGTACTTC
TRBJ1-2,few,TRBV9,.,CASSSRTGNYGYTF,TGTGCCAGCAGCTCCCGGACGGGAAACTATGGCTACACCTTC
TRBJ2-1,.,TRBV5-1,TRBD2,CASSPLAGGYNEQFF,TGCGCCAGCAGCCCGCTAGCGGGGGGATACAATGAGCAGTTCTTC
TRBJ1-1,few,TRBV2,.,CASSEGYLTEAFF,TGTGCCAGCAGTGAAGGGTATCTCACTGAAGCTTTCTTT
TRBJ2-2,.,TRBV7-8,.,CASSPGTTNTGELFF,TGTGCCAGCAGCCCCGGGACAACGAACACCGGGGAGCTGTTTTTT
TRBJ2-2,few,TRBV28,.,CASTRFTVSGELFF,TGTGCCAGCACCCGTTTTACGGTTTCCGGGGAGCTGTTTTTT
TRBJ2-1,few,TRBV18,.,CASSPSAGSYNEQFF,TGTGCCAGCTCACCGTCGGCGGGATCCTACAATGAGCAGTTCTTC
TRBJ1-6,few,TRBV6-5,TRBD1,CASSYVVAGGSPLHF,TGTGCCAGCAGTTACGTTGTGGCAGGGGGTTCACCCCTCCACTTT
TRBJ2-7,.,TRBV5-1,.,CASSLEPGEFYEQYF,TGCGCCAGCAGCTTGGAGCCAGGGGAGTTCTACGAGCAGTACTTC
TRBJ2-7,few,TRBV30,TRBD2,CAWSVISGGVYEQYF,TGTGCCTGGAGTGTCATTAGCGGGGGTGTCTACGAGCAGTACTTC
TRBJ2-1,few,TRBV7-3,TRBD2,CASSLIGSGGHNEQFF,TGTGCCAGCAGCTTAATCGGGAGCGGGGGGCACAATGAGCAGTTCTTC
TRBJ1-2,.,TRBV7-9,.,CASSPEGITNYGYTF,TGTGCCAGCAGCCCAGAAGGGATAACTAACTATGGCTACACCTTC